This is a list of T cell receptor beta chains from one sample in a study of cytomegalovirus exposure and HLA in healthy donors. Repertoires were generated with immunoSEQ multiplex PCR, while TCRdb's copy carries only in-frame clones and drops some. The data show more than 100,000 clones, about 73% seen once. The sequenced material came from PBMCs. All receptors come from a woman between 35 and 50 years old in good health and CMV-seronegative. Both conserved end residues are part of each CDR3. Each record gives: clone size, J gene, D gene, V gene, CDR3 protein, CDR3 DNA. A D gene is named only where the DNA matches it firmly. Not all rows give a size; the values are once, few, many and, for expanded clones, a class.

. TRBJ2-5 . TRBV2 CASSVLADQETQYF TGTGCCAGCAGCGTTCTAGCAGACCAAGAGACCCAGTACTTC
few TRBJ1-5 . TRBV27 CASSLWGPGRSNQPQHF TGTGCCAGCAGTTTGTGGGGGCCGGGTAGAAGCAATCAGCCCCAGCATTTT
. TRBJ2-3 . TRBV7-8 CASSLYPSRTDTQYF TGTGCCAGCAGCTTGTATCCCTCCCGCACAGATACGCAGTATTTT
few TRBJ2-6 TRBD1 TRBV4-1 CASSQGTGGAGTLGANVLTF TGCGCCAGCAGCCAAGGGACAGGGGGCGCAGGTACTCTGGGGGCCAACGTCCTGACTTTC
. TRBJ2-5 . TRBV7-2 CASSLVPQGLETQYF TGTGCCAGCAGCTTAGTCCCCCAGGGGTTGGAGACCCAGTACTTC
. TRBJ2-1 TRBD2 TRBV9 CASSGLAGGRNEQFF TGTGCCAGCAGCGGACTAGCGGGAGGTAGGAATGAGCAGTTCTTC
. TRBJ2-3 . TRBV18 CASSPRAGSTDTQYF TGTGCCAGCTCACCACGGGCGGGGTCGACAGATACGCAGTATTTT
. TRBJ2-4 TRBD1 TRBV5-1 CASSGGQGNKNIQYF TGCGCCAGCAGCGGCGGACAGGGAAACAAAAACATTCAGTACTTC
. TRBJ2-5 TRBD2 TRBV7-2 CASSPDGSGGETQYF TGTGCCAGCAGCCCCGATGGGAGCGGGGGAGAGACCCAGTACTTC
once TRBJ2-3 . TRBV5-1 CASSLGAGPPDTQYF TGCGCCAGCAGCTTGGGAGCGGGCCCGCCAGATACGCAGTATTTT
once TRBJ2-7 TRBD1 TRBV13 CASRQGQVSYEQYF TGTGCCAGTCGCCAAGGACAGGTTTCCTACGAGCAGTACTTC
few TRBJ2-7 . TRBV29-1 CSVVPRQSYEQYF TGCAGCGTTGTCCCGAGGCAATCCTACGAGCAGTACTTC
. TRBJ2-2 . TRBV7-2 CASSQVSGKPTGELFF TGCGCCAGCAGCCAAGTCTCTGGCAAACCCACCGGGGAGCTGTTTTTT
. TRBJ2-7 TRBD2 TRBV5-1 CASSGGGRNSSSYEQYF TGCGCCAGCAGCGGGGGAGGGCGGAACTCAAGCTCCTACGAGCAGTACTTC
. TRBJ2-5 . TRBV7-2 CASSQPQTAETQYF TGTGCCAGCAGCCAACCCCAGACTGCAGAGACCCAGTACTTC
. TRBJ2-1 TRBD2 TRBV6-5 CASSPLLAGVSSQFF TGTGCCAGCAGTCCCCTACTAGCGGGGGTCTCGTCGCAGTTCTTC
. TRBJ1-1 . TRBV7-6 CASSFRYGEPSEAFF TGTGCCAGCAGCTTCCGGTACGGGGAGCCCTCTGAAGCTTTCTTT
few TRBJ1-1 TRBD1 TRBV6-6 CASSMGQGGAFF TGTGCCAGCAGCATGGGACAGGGTGGGGCTTTCTTT
. TRBJ1-2 TRBD1 TRBV9 CASSVGGTGVYYGYTF TGTGCCAGCAGCGTAGGGGGGACAGGGGTCTACTATGGCTACACCTTC
. TRBJ1-6 . TRBV14 CASSQEAVNSPLHF TGTGCCAGCAGCCAAGAGGCAGTCAATTCACCCCTCCACTTT
few TRBJ2-4 . TRBV21-1 CASSNSRGCRVKNIQYF TGTGCCAGCAGCAACTCGAGAGGGTGCAGAGTCAAAAACATTCAGTACTTC
few TRBJ2-4 TRBD1 TRBV18 CASSPRQGASDIQYF TGTGCCAGCTCACCACGACAGGGGGCGTCAGACATTCAGTACTTC
few TRBJ2-7 . TRBV6-5 CASSYEGGATYEQYF TGTGCCAGCAGTTATGAGGGGGGGGCAACCTACGAGCAGTACTTC
. TRBJ1-1 . TRBV5-1 CASSSEYGQLVGFF TGCGCCAGCAGCTCCGAGTATGGACAGCTCGTAGGTTTCTTT
. TRBJ1-2 . TRBV10-3 CAITDGGGGYTF TGTGCCATCACAGACGGGGGGGGCGGCTACACCTTC
. TRBJ1-4 . TRBV9 CASSGPDRSGFEKLFF TGTGCCAGCAGCGGACCCGACAGGTCGGGTTTTGAAAAACTGTTTTTT
few TRBJ1-3 . TRBV9 CASSVQGYGNTIYF TGTGCCAGCAGCGTACAGGGATATGGAAACACCATATATTTT
. TRBJ2-5 TRBD2 TRBV5-1 CASSQRGSQETQYF TGCGCCAGCAGCCAGCGGGGGAGCCAAGAGACCCAGTACTTC
. TRBJ2-5 TRBD1 TRBV28 CASSFPDREETQYF TGTGCCAGCAGTTTCCCTGACAGGGAAGAGACCCAGTACTTC
. TRBJ2-1 TRBD2 TRBV10-3 CAITDTGTSGRNEQFF TGTGCCATCACCGATACCGGGACTAGCGGGAGGAATGAGCAGTTCTTC
. TRBJ2-1 . TRBV5-5 CASSLGAGSIEQFF TGTGCCAGCAGCCTTGGGGCGGGGTCGATTGAGCAGTTCTTC
. TRBJ2-1 . TRBV18 CASSPREGSSYNEQFF TGTGCCAGCTCACCAAGGGAAGGGAGCTCCTACAATGAGCAGTTCTTC
. TRBJ2-7 TRBD2 TRBV29-1 CSVEYPSGRHEQYF TGCAGCGTTGAATATCCTAGCGGGAGGCACGAGCAGTACTTC
. TRBJ1-1 TRBD1 TRBV30 CAWRTGENTEAFF TGTGCCTGGCGGACAGGGGAGAACACTGAAGCTTTCTTT
. TRBJ2-1 . TRBV25-1 CASSILGSYNEQFF TGTGCCAGCAGTATACTAGGATCATACAATGAGCAGTTCTTC
once TRBJ2-6 TRBD1 TRBV9 CASSVGVTGALTANVLTF TGTGCCAGCAGCGTAGGCGTGACAGGGGCTCTGACGGCCAACGTCCTGACTTTC
. TRBJ2-3 TRBD1 TRBV18 CASSPSGQGYTDTQYF TGTGCCAGCTCGCCCTCGGGACAGGGGTACACAGATACGCAGTATTTT
. TRBJ1-1 . TRBV6-4 CASSGARGTEAFF TGTGCCAGCAGTGGGGCCAGGGGCACTGAAGCTTTCTTT
. TRBJ1-2 . TRBV6-5 CASSNHQGRSYTF TGTGCCAGCAGTAATCATCAGGGTCGGAGCTACACCTTC
. TRBJ1-1 . TRBV2 CASRKGENTEAFF TGTGCCAGCAGAAAGGGAGAGAACACTGAAGCTTTCTTT